Listed below are T cell receptor beta chains from one sample, sequenced in a study of OX40 agonist ivuxolimab in advanced cancers. The repertoire was sequenced with immunoSEQ multiplex PCR; TCRdb's copy has only in-frame clones and lacks some. The sample lists 100,000 or so clones, about 89% occurring once. The starting material was CD4+ or CD8+ T cells sorted from blood, obtained in a trial of the OX40 agonist ivuxolimab. These receptors all come from an adult with an advanced solid tumor such as melanoma, head and neck, liver or kidney cancer. CDR3s include the opening cysteine and the closing phenylalanine or tryptophan. Fields, in order: D gene, clone size, J gene, V gene, CDR3 DNA, CDR3 protein. D genes are given only for firm matches. Clone sizes are given selectively: once, few, many, or a class where the clone is expanded.

d_gene: TRBD1; abundance: -; j_gene: TRBJ2-5; v_gene: TRBV5-1; CDR3nt: TGCGCCAGCAGCTTGGGAGGGACAGGGGCCCAGGAGACCCAGTACTTC; CDR3aa: CASSLGGTGAQETQYF
d_gene: TRBD2; abundance: -; j_gene: TRBJ2-2; v_gene: TRBV5-1; CDR3nt: TGCGCCAGCAGCGCATGGACTAGCGGGATCAGGAACACCGGGGAGCTGTTTTTT; CDR3aa: CASSAWTSGIRNTGELFF
d_gene: -; abundance: -; j_gene: TRBJ1-2; v_gene: TRBV5-4; CDR3nt: TGTGCCAGCAGCTTGGGACAGAACTATGGCTACACCTTC; CDR3aa: CASSLGQNYGYTF
d_gene: -; abundance: -; j_gene: TRBJ2-1; v_gene: TRBV18; CDR3nt: TGTGCCAGCTCACGTAGGGAGGACTACAATGAGCAGTTCTTC; CDR3aa: CASSRREDYNEQFF
d_gene: -; abundance: -; j_gene: TRBJ2-3; v_gene: TRBV19; CDR3nt: TGTGCCAGTAGCCCCTCTCGGTACACAGATACGCAGTATTTT; CDR3aa: CASSPSRYTDTQYF
d_gene: TRBD2; abundance: -; j_gene: TRBJ2-1; v_gene: TRBV7-4; CDR3nt: TGTGCCAGCAGCTTCACTAGCGGGAGTGCCTACAATGAGCAGTTCTTC; CDR3aa: CASSFTSGSAYNEQFF
d_gene: TRBD2; abundance: -; j_gene: TRBJ2-3; v_gene: TRBV9; CDR3nt: TGTGCCAGCGGGACTAGCGGGAGAAGGGCAGATACGCAGTATTTT; CDR3aa: CASGTSGRRADTQYF
d_gene: TRBD2; abundance: -; j_gene: TRBJ2-1; v_gene: TRBV5-1; CDR3nt: TGCGCCAGCAGCTCCCGTAGCGGGTGGGGGGACAATGAGCAGTTCTTC; CDR3aa: CASSSRSGWGDNEQFF
d_gene: -; abundance: -; j_gene: TRBJ1-2; v_gene: TRBV19; CDR3nt: TGTGCCAGTAGTGTCGACGGCTATGGCTACACCTTC; CDR3aa: CASSVDGYGYTF
d_gene: TRBD1; abundance: -; j_gene: TRBJ2-3; v_gene: TRBV5-1; CDR3nt: TGCGCCAGCAGCTTGGAGACAGGGGCAGATACGCAGTATTTT; CDR3aa: CASSLETGADTQYF
d_gene: TRBD2; abundance: -; j_gene: TRBJ2-7; v_gene: TRBV30; CDR3nt: TGTGCCTGGAGTGTCTTTCTAGCGGGCCGCTCCTACGAGCAGTACTTC; CDR3aa: CAWSVFLAGRSYEQYF
d_gene: TRBD2; abundance: -; j_gene: TRBJ2-3; v_gene: TRBV28; CDR3nt: TGTGCCAGCAGTTTCGGGACTAGGACCACAGATACGCAGTATTTT; CDR3aa: CASSFGTRTTDTQYF
d_gene: -; abundance: -; j_gene: TRBJ2-1; v_gene: TRBV19; CDR3nt: TGTGCCTCGAGAGGACGGGTGGGGCTAGCAATGAGTGAGCAGTTCTTC; CDR3aa: CASRGRVGLAMSEQFF
d_gene: TRBD1; abundance: -; j_gene: TRBJ2-3; v_gene: TRBV9; CDR3nt: TGTGCCAGCAGCGTACTCCAAGGGTGGGACAGCGCTCCCACAGATACGCAGTATTTT; CDR3aa: CASSVLQGWDSAPTDTQYF
d_gene: -; abundance: -; j_gene: TRBJ2-7; v_gene: TRBV18; CDR3nt: TGTGCCAGCTCAGCGGGACAGCACTACGAGCAGTACTTC; CDR3aa: CASSAGQHYEQYF
d_gene: -; abundance: -; j_gene: TRBJ2-5; v_gene: TRBV7-9; CDR3nt: TGTGCCAGCAGCTTTTCTCAGACCCAGTACTTC; CDR3aa: CASSFSQTQYF
d_gene: -; abundance: -; j_gene: TRBJ2-1; v_gene: TRBV10-2; CDR3nt: TGCGCCAGCAGTGAGGGATCAAGCTCCTACAATGAGCAGTTCTTC; CDR3aa: CASSEGSSSYNEQFF
d_gene: -; abundance: -; j_gene: TRBJ2-1; v_gene: TRBV21-1; CDR3nt: TGTGCCAGCACCACCTCTTGGAGGGGAGCCCTCTTCTACAATGAGCAGTTCTTC; CDR3aa: CASTTSWRGALFYNEQFF
d_gene: TRBD1; abundance: once; j_gene: TRBJ1-4; v_gene: TRBV5-1; CDR3nt: TGCGCCAGCAGCATCAGGGGGGGTAATGAAAAACTGTTTTTT; CDR3aa: CASSIRGGNEKLFF
d_gene: -; abundance: once; j_gene: TRBJ2-4; v_gene: TRBV5-8; CDR3nt: TGTGCCAGCAGTCGCGACTTCTTCATGGGCAAAAACATTCAGTACTTC; CDR3aa: CASSRDFFMGKNIQYF
d_gene: TRBD1; abundance: -; j_gene: TRBJ2-7; v_gene: TRBV28; CDR3nt: TGTGCCAGCAGTTCCACTGACAGGGGGTTTTCCTACGAGCAGTACTTC; CDR3aa: CASSSTDRGFSYEQYF
d_gene: -; abundance: -; j_gene: TRBJ2-6; v_gene: TRBV5-6; CDR3nt: TGTGCCAGCAGACGGACTGGGGCCAACGTCCTGACTTTC; CDR3aa: CASRRTGANVLTF
d_gene: TRBD1; abundance: -; j_gene: TRBJ2-5; v_gene: TRBV6-1; CDR3nt: TGTGCCAGCGAACTCGACAGGGGGCAAGAGACCCAGTACTTC; CDR3aa: CASELDRGQETQYF
d_gene: TRBD2; abundance: -; j_gene: TRBJ2-3; v_gene: TRBV5-1; CDR3nt: TGCGCCAGCAGTACGACTAGCGGGGAAGGGAATACGCAGTATTTT; CDR3aa: CASSTTSGEGNTQYF
d_gene: -; abundance: -; j_gene: TRBJ2-1; v_gene: TRBV9; CDR3nt: TGTGCCAGCAGCGTAGGCACTAGCAGCAATGAGCAGTTCTTC; CDR3aa: CASSVGTSSNEQFF
d_gene: -; abundance: -; j_gene: TRBJ2-7; v_gene: TRBV6-6; CDR3nt: TGTGCCACCTCGGGAGATCACGAGCAGTACTTC; CDR3aa: CATSGDHEQYF
d_gene: TRBD1; abundance: -; j_gene: TRBJ1-6; v_gene: TRBV27; CDR3nt: TGTGCCAGCAGTTTATTTCGGGCGGGACAGTATAATTCACCCCTCCACTTT; CDR3aa: CASSLFRAGQYNSPLHF
d_gene: -; abundance: -; j_gene: TRBJ2-7; v_gene: TRBV29-1; CDR3nt: TGCAGCGCTGTGACAGGCTACTACGAGCAGTACTTC; CDR3aa: CSAVTGYYEQYF
d_gene: -; abundance: few; j_gene: TRBJ2-2; v_gene: TRBV6-1; CDR3nt: TGTGCCAGCAGTCATATCCGGGGGGAGCTGTTTTTT; CDR3aa: CASSHIRGELFF
d_gene: TRBD1; abundance: -; j_gene: TRBJ1-2; v_gene: TRBV29-1; CDR3nt: TGCAGCGTTGAGAGAGGCACAGGGGGCTGGGGCTACACCTTC; CDR3aa: CSVERGTGGWGYTF
d_gene: -; abundance: -; j_gene: TRBJ2-1; v_gene: TRBV11-2; CDR3nt: TGTGCCAGCAGCTTAGGAGGGGGGGTAAGCGGGACCTCCTACAATGAGCAGTTCTTC; CDR3aa: CASSLGGGVSGTSYNEQFF
d_gene: TRBD2; abundance: -; j_gene: TRBJ2-7; v_gene: TRBV5-1; CDR3nt: TGCGCCAGCAGCTTGGGGTCTGGGCGGGAGATATACGAGCAGTACTTC; CDR3aa: CASSLGSGREIYEQYF